This record concerns one T cell receptor beta chain sequence. Its antigen is still unknown. Germline V CDR1 and CDR2: SGHRS, YFSETQ. The CDR3 spans 12 residues. V was pared by 4 bases and J by 4 bases, with 2 bases of the junction left unmatched. The sample comes from a study of cytomegalovirus exposure and HLA in healthy donors. Notes on the study in general: By a later analysis, the bulk of CMV-associated TCR beta chains appeared HLA-restricted.

Primers included in the PCR were 60 Vbeta and 13 Jbeta primers. Sequencing used immunoSEQ multiplex PCR; TCRdb keeps in-frame clones, though not all of them. This sample yields about 140,000 clones, of which about 78% are seen a single time; about 6.8% belongs to the top ten. Source material: PBMCs. This TCR was recovered from a man between 35 and 55 years old in good health and CMV-seropositive. The chain links TRBV5-1 to TRBJ2-7, with 7 bases fitting TRBD2. Here the CDR3 DNA reads TGCGCCAGCAGCGGGGGGGTGTACGAGCAGTACTTC. Its translation is CASSGGVYEQYF.